This TCR beta chain is drawn from a study of cytomegalovirus exposure and HLA in healthy donors. V lost 4 bases, J lost 0 bases, and 10 bases lay in between. Germline V lookup: CDR1 SGHKS, CDR2 YYEKEE (reference sequence). The CDR3 has 14 amino acids. Findings and limits, study-wide: Per a later analysis, HLA-associated TCR beta chains showed more clonal expansion than other, equally common TCR beta chains. It was only CMV serostatus that was available as immune exposure information.

Details on this clone: Its antigen is currently unknown.

In the PCR, 60 Vbeta and 13 Jbeta primers were used. Method: immunoSEQ multiplex PCR; TCRdb's copy keeps in-frame clones and lacks some. The table lists 65,000 to 100,000 clones, around 79% of them singletons, with roughly 15% in the top ten. V is TRBV5-5 and J is TRBJ1-1; D is ambiguous. The sequence derives from a woman aged 40-49 years in good health and CMV-seropositive. The specimen was PBMCs. CDR3 sequence reads: CASSPGGMNTEAFF. Here the CDR3 DNA reads TGTGCCAGCAGCCCCGGAGGGATGAACACTGAAGCTTTCTTT.